These 25 T cell receptor beta chains originate from one sample sequenced in a study of blood T cell repertoires in COVID-19. The method was immunoSEQ multiplex PCR; TCRdb's version includes in-frame clones alone and lacks a portion of them. The table shows about 130,000 clones, with around four fifths occurring only once. The sequenced sample consisted of peripheral blood. These receptors were taken from a man in his fifties or sixties with acute or convalescent COVID-19.

In DNA form, the CDR3 reads TGTGCCAGTAGGGCCGACATGAACACTGAAGCTTTCTTT. Translating gives CASRADMNTEAFF. This rearrangement joins TRBV19 to TRBJ1-1; D remains unclear. Germline-derived CDR1 and CDR2 are LNHDA and SQIVND (reference sequence). The ends were cut back, 6 bases at V and 0 bases at J, with 8 bases in the middle. The CDR3 is made up of 13 amino acids. The full variable domain, completed using reference TRBV19 and TRBJ1-1, is DGGITQSPKYLFRKEGQNVTLSCEQNLNHDAMYWYRQDPGQGLRLIYYSQIVNDFQKGDIAEGYSVSREKKESFPLTVTSAQKNPTAFYLCASRADMNTEAFFGQGTRLTVV.

V is TRBV28 and J is TRBJ1-4, with D perhaps matching TRBD1 (6 bases). This CDR3 is 13 amino acids long. Germline CDR1 MDHEN, CDR2 SYDVKM. The V and J ends lost 3 bases and 8 bases respectively, with 10 bases between them. CDR3 DNA sequence: TGTGCCAGCAGTTTGGACAGACTAGAAAAACTGTTTTTT. Translation gives CASSLDRLEKLFF. The whole variable domain, remainder taken from reference TRBV28 and TRBJ1-4, is DVKVTQSSRYLVKRTGEKVFLECVQDMDHENMFWYRQDPGLGLRLIYFSYDVKMKEKGDIPEGYSVSREKKERFSLILESASTNQTSMYLCASSLDRLEKLFFGSGTQLSVL.

The chain combines TRBV7-3 with TRBJ1-1; 8 nucleotides agree with TRBD1. V trimming: 4 bases; J trimming: 7 bases; junction bases outside the gene matches: 2. Germline CDR1 reads SGHTA; CDR2 reads FQGTGA. The CDR3 sequence is 12 residues long. Here the CDR3 reads CASSSGTGEAFF. CDR3 sequence (DNA): TGTGCCAGCAGCTCAGGGACAGGTGAAGCTTTCTTT.

This chain uses TRBV18 with TRBJ1-1, with TRBD1 as a possible D gene (6 bases). Germline lookup yields CDR1 KGHSH and CDR2 LQKENI. The CDR3 spans 15 residues. V lost 3 bases to trimming and J lost 3 bases, with 14 bases between them. Here the CDR3 DNA reads TGTGCCAGCTCACCCGATTACAGGGCGGACACTGAAGCTTTCTTT. This gives the protein CASSPDYRADTEAFF.

This clone was seen just once. The J gene is TRBJ1-5, the V gene TRBV5-1; no firm D call. CDR3 length: 13 amino acids. The germline V gene has CDR1 SGHRS and CDR2 YFSETQ. V lost 0 bases and J lost 6, with 7 bases in between. The CDR3 bases are TGCGCCAGCAGCTTGGGAACGGGTCAGCCCCAGCATTTT. Translated, it gives CASSLGTGQPQHF.

The table lists this clone with a few counts. The CDR3: CASGNRGQRAFF. For the CDR3, the DNA is TGTGCCAGCGGCAACAGGGGGCAGAGGGCTTTCTTT. This chain uses TRBV3-1 (or the pseudogene TRBV3-2) with TRBJ1-1, with 9 bases that match TRBD1. The CDR3 sequence is 12 residues long. V shed 8 bases and J 11 bases; nucleotides not matched to a gene: 9. In germline, CDR1 is LGHDT, CDR2 YNNKEL (reference sequence).

The V and J genes are TRBV7-3 and TRBJ2-1; 8 bases align to TRBD1. Germline-derived CDR1 and CDR2 are SGHTA and FQGTGA. Trimming took 0 bases from V and 7 from J; bases not matched to a gene: 5. This CDR3 has 15 amino acids. CDR3 loop: CASSLTSDRVNEQFF. For the CDR3, the DNA is TGTGCCAGCAGCTTAACTTCGGACAGGGTAAATGAGCAGTTCTTC.

This rearrangement joins TRBV9 to TRBJ2-2; 8 positions match TRBD1. V lost 3 bases, J lost 2 bases, and 6 bases stayed unmatched. The CDR3 spans 16 residues. Per the germline V gene, CDR1 is SGDLS and CDR2 is YYNGEE. In DNA form, the CDR3 reads TGTGCCAGCAGCGACGGGACAGGTCCTAACACCGGGGAGCTGTTTTTT. It specifies CASSDGTGPNTGELFF.

This sequence joins TRBV6-4 and TRBJ2-2; 10 nucleotides align to TRBD1. Per germline, CDR1 MRHNA and CDR2 SNTAGT. This CDR3 comprises 15 residues. The J segment lost 3 bases and the V segment lost 5 bases, leaving 3 bases of the junction unmatched. CDR3: CASSLGQGDTGELFF. In DNA, the CDR3 is TGTGCCAGCAGTCTTGGACAGGGGGACACCGGGGAGCTGTTTTTT.

This clone showed up just a few times. This chain uses TRBV5-1 with TRBJ1-4; 10 nucleotides match TRBD1. Per germline, CDR1 SGHRS and CDR2 YFSETQ. The CDR3 is 14 amino acids. Trimming took 3 bases from V and 8 from J; bases not matched to a gene: 4. DNA of the CDR3: TGCGCCAGCAGCTGGGGGACAGGGGACGAAAAACTGTTTTTT. It translates to CASSWGTGDEKLFF.

The chain combines TRBV9 with TRBJ2-5, with 7 nucleotides matching TRBD1. The CDR3 contains 13 residues. Germline V lookup: CDR1 SGDLS, CDR2 YYNGEE. With V trimmed by 2 bases and J by 5 bases, 3 bases remained unmatched. Here the CDR3 DNA reads TGTGCCAGCAGCGTGACAGGGTTGGAGACCCAGTACTTC. The encoded protein is CASSVTGLETQYF.

This sequence joins TRBV11-2 and TRBJ2-7, with a possible D match to TRBD1 (6 bases). The V and J ends lost 5 bases and 4 bases respectively, with 12 bases between them. Germline CDR1 reads SGHAT; CDR2 reads FQNNGV. The CDR3 totals 13 residues. As DNA, the CDR3 is TGTGCCAGCAGCCAGGGAACAGGGTACGAGCAGTACTTC. Translating gives CASSQGTGYEQYF.

The V call is TRBV30, the J call TRBJ2-6, with 9 bases lining up with TRBD1. The CDR3 runs 20 residues. Germline assignment: CDR1 GTSNPN and CDR2 SVGIG (reference sequence). Unmatched junction bases numbered 17, after V lost 0 bases and J lost 5 bases. CDR3 DNA: TGTGCCTGGAGTGTACAATCTCTCGGGACAGGGCATGGCTGGGCCAACGTCCTGACTTTC. Protein: CAWSVQSLGTGHGWANVLTF.

This clone was found a few times. The chain joins TRBV5-1 to TRBJ2-2, with TRBD1 matching 7 bases. CDR1 and CDR2 (germline): SGHRS, YFSETQ. This CDR3 has 16 amino acids. After removal of 0 bases from V and 0 bases from J, the junction contained 2 bases not matched to a gene. The CDR3 nucleotides read TGCGCCAGCAGCTTGGGGGGGACAGCGAACACCGGGGAGCTGTTTTTT. It specifies CASSLGGTANTGELFF.

V and J are TRBV10-3 and TRBJ1-1; 9 bases line up with TRBD1. V lost 11 bases to trimming and J lost 1 base; unmatched junction nucleotides: 2. The CDR3 loop spans 12 amino acids. From germline, CDR1 is ENHRY and CDR2 SYGVKD. CDR3 region: CAVQGANTEAFF. CDR3 sequence (DNA): TGTGCCGTACAGGGGGCGAACACTGAAGCTTTCTTT.

The CDR3 nucleotides are TGTGCCAGCAGCTTTAGGGCTGACAGATCCTACGAGCAGTACTTC. Translating gives CASSFRADRSYEQYF. V and J are TRBV11-2 and TRBJ2-7; possibly TRBD1 for D (5 bases). Between the trimmed V and J ends, which lost 3 bases and 1 base, there was a span of 13 bases. The CDR3 sequence is 15 residues long. CDR1 is SGHAT, CDR2 FQNNGV, per germline.

With regard to this clone: Other DNA sequences in this sample translate to the same CDR3. This chain joins TRBV5-1 and TRBJ1-2; D gene uncertain. Germline values: CDR1 SGHRS, CDR2 YFSETQ. The CDR3 totals 14 residues. V dropped 0 bases and J dropped 2 bases, with 8 bases sitting between them. The CDR3 region is CASSLGQANYGYTF. In nucleotides, the CDR3 is TGCGCCAGCAGCTTGGGGCAGGCAAACTATGGCTACACCTTC.

In its sample, this clone was seen once. V gene TRBV29-1 combines with J gene TRBJ1-1; D gene ambiguous. The CDR3 runs 12 residues. Germline assignment: CDR1 SQVTM and CDR2 ANQGSEA. The V gene lost 6 bases and the J gene lost 2 bases, with 10 bases spanning the gap. The CDR3 region has the DNA TGCAGCGTAGCGTCCGGTAACACTGAAGCTTTCTTT. Translating gives CSVASGNTEAFF.

This chain links TRBV7-3 with TRBJ1-1; possibly TRBD1 for D (6 bases). Germline V gene lookup returns CDR1 SGHTA and CDR2 FQGTGA. This CDR3 has 13 residues. V gave up 5 bases and J gave up 7 bases, with 14 bases separating them. CDR3 in DNA: TGTGCCAGCAGCGCCAACCAGGGGCTTGAAGCTTTCTTT. The encoded protein is CASSANQGLEAFF.

The J gene is TRBJ2-5, the V gene TRBV7-2; 9 bases agree with TRBD2. The CDR3 spans 16 residues. Per the germline V gene, CDR1 is SGHTA and CDR2 is FQGNSA. The V segment lost 2 bases and the J segment 4 bases; nucleotides outside the gene matches: 8. The CDR3 DNA is TGTGCCAGCAGCTTATGGCGGGGGGGCGCGGGAGAGACCCAGTACTTC. Translation: CASSLWRGGAGETQYF.

This clone appeared once. One end of the junction fails to match germline, which may point to a read error. This chain connects TRBV5-6 to TRBJ1-2, with TRBD1 matching 12 bases. Germline assignment: CDR1 SGHDT and CDR2 YYEEEE. This CDR3 is 12 amino acids long. DNA of the CDR3: TGTGCCAGCAGCCCGGGACAGGGGGCGCTTCTTTTC. Its protein product is CASSPGQGALLF. Together with reference TRBV5-6 and TRBJ1-2, the CDR3 gives the full variable domain: DAGVTQSPTHLIKTRGQQVTLRCSPKSGHDTVSWYQQALGQGPQFIFQYYEEEERQRGNFPDRFSGHQFPNYSSELNVNALLLGDSALYLCASSPGQGALLFGSGTRLTVV.

This chain links TRBV18 with TRBJ1-6; maybe TRBD1 (5 bases). The germline CDR1 and CDR2 sequences are KGHSH and LQKENI. The germline V and J ends were trimmed by 0 bases and 15 bases, with 18 bases remaining between them. The CDR3 has 15 residues. CDR3 region: CASSPPRQGLVGLHF. The CDR3, as DNA: TGTGCCAGCTCACCACCCAGGCAGGGATTAGTCGGCCTCCACTTT.

J is TRBJ1-2 and V is TRBV6-5, with 8 bases lining up with TRBD1. The CDR3 has 15 amino acids. CDR1 and CDR2 from the germline V gene are MNHEY and SVGAGI. The ends lost 0 bases at V and 6 bases at J; junction bases unmatched: 6. The DNA of the CDR3 is TGTGCCAGCAGTTACTCGTCAGGGGGCGCGGATGGCTACACCTTC. Residues: CASSYSSGGADGYTF.

J is TRBJ2-7 and V is TRBV7-9; 9 bases match TRBD2. Germline CDR1 SEHNR, CDR2 FQNEAQ (reference sequence). This CDR3 has 15 residues. V was pared by 5 bases and J by 4 bases, with 9 bases of the junction left unmatched. In DNA form, the CDR3 reads TGTGCCAGCAGCCAATCTAGCGGGATGTCATACGAGCAGTACTTC. Its protein is CASSQSSGMSYEQYF.

This clone occurred once. The chain combines TRBV7-2 with TRBJ1-2, with no clear D. CDR1 SGHTA and CDR2 FQGNSA come from the germline V gene. V lost 3 bases, J lost 8 bases, and 16 bases lay in between. This CDR3 comprises 14 residues. The CDR3 region has the DNA TGTGCCAGCAGCTTTTCGCCGAACGCAGTCGGCTACACCTTC. Protein sequence: CASSFSPNAVGYTF.